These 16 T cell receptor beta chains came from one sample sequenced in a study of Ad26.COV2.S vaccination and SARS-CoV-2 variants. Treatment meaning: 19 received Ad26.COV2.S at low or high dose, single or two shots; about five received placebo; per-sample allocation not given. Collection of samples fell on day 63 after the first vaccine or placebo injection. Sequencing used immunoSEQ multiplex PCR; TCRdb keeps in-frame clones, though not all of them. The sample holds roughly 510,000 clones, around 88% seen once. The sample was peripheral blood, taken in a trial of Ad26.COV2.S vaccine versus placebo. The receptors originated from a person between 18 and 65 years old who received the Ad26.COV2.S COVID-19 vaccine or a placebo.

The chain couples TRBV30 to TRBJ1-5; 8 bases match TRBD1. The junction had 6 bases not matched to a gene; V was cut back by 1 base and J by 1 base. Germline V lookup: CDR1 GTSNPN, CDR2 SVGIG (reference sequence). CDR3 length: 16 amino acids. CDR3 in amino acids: CAWSGQGRVSNQPQHF. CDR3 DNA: TGTGCCTGGAGTGGACAGGGGAGGGTGAGCAATCAGCCCCAGCATTTT.

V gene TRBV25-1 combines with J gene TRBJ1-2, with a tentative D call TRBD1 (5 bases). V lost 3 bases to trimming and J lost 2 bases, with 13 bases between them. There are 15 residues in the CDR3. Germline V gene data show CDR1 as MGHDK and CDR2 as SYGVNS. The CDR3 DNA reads TGTGCCAGCAGTGACCCCAACGGGGGGAACTATGGCTACACCTTC. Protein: CASSDPNGGNYGYTF.

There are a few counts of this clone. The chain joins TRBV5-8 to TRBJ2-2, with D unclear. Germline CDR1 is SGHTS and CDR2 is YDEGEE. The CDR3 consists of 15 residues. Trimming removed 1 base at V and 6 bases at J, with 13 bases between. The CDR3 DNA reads TGTGCCAGCAGCTTGTGGCAGATGGTACCCGGGGAGCTGTTTTTT. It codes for CASSLWQMVPGELFF.

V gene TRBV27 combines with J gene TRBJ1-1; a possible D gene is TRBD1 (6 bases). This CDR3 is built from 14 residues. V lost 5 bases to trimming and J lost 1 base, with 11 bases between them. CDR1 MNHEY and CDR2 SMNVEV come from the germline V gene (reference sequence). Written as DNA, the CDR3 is TGTGCCAGCAGTCCCCTGGGGGCGAACACTGAAGCTTTCTTT. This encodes CASSPLGANTEAFF.

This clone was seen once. The CDR3 DNA sequence: TGTGCCAGCACCCCCCGGGGGGAGAACACTGAAGCTTTCTTT. This encodes CASTPRGENTEAFF. The J gene is TRBJ1-1, the V gene TRBV6-5, with a possible D match to TRBD1 (5 bases). Trimming cost V 7 bases and J 1 base, with 13 bases left between them. This CDR3 region has 14 residues. The V gene's germline CDR1 is MNHEY and CDR2 SVGAGI.

This chain's CDR3 is CSASGLAGLVDEQYF. CDR3 in DNA: TGCAGTGCTAGTGGGCTAGCGGGATTGGTTGACGAGCAGTACTTC. The chain recombines TRBV20-1 with TRBJ2-7, with TRBD2 identical over 9 bases. V shed 3 bases, J shed 5 bases, and the junction held 11 bases outside the gene matches. This CDR3 spans 15 amino acids. In germline, CDR1 is DFQATT, CDR2 SNEGSKA (reference sequence).

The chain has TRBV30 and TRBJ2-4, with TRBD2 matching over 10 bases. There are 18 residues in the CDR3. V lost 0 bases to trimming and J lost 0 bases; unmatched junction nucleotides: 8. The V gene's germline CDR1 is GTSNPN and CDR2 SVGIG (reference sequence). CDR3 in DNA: TGTGCCTGGAGTGTAATAGCTCTAGCGGGAGTAGCCAAAAACATTCAGTACTTC. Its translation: CAWSVIALAGVAKNIQYF.

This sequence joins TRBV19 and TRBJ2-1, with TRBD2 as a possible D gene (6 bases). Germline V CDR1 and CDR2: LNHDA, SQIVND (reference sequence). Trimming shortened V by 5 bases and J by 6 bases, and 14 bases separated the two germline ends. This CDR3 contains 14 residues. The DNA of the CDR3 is TGTGCCAGTAGTTGGGGGGAGCTGAGCAATGAGCAGTTCTTC. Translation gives CASSWGELSNEQFF. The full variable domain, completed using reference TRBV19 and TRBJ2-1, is DGGITQSPKYLFRKEGQNVTLSCEQNLNHDAMYWYRQDPGQGLRLIYYSQIVNDFQKGDIAEGYSVSREKKESFPLTVTSAQKNPTAFYLCASSWGELSNEQFFGPGTRLTVL.

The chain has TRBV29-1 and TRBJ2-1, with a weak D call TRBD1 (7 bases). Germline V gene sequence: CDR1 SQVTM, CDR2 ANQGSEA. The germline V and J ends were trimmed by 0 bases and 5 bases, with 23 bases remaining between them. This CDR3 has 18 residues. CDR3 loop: CSVEDIPQGGGINNEQFF. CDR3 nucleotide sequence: TGCAGCGTTGAAGATATTCCCCAGGGGGGCGGAATAAACAATGAGCAGTTCTTC.

The CDR3 here is CASSQRGAYEQYF. The CDR3 nucleotides are TGTGCCAGCAGCCAACGGGGGGCCTACGAGCAGTACTTC. The J gene is TRBJ2-7, the V gene TRBV3-1 (or the pseudogene TRBV3-2); 7 nucleotides match TRBD2. Germline CDR1 is LGHDT and CDR2 is YNNKEL (reference sequence). V was pared by 2 bases and J by 2 bases, with 0 bases of the junction left unmatched. The CDR3 runs to 13 residues.

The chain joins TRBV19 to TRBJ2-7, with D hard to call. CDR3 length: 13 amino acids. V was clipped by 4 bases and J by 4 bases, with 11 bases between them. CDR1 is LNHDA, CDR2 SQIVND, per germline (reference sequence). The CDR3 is CASSTPGRYEQYF. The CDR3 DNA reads TGTGCCAGTAGTACCCCGGGTCGATACGAGCAGTACTTC.

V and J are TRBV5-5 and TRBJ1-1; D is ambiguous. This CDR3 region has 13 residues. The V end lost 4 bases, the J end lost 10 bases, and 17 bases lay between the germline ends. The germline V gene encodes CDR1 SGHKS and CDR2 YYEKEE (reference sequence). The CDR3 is CASSTGLSEGAFF. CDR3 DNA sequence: TGTGCCAGCAGCACCGGACTTTCCGAGGGAGCTTTCTTT.

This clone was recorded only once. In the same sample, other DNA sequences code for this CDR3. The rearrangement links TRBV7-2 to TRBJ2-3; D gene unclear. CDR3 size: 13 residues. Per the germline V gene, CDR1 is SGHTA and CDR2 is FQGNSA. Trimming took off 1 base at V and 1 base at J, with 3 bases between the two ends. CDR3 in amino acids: CASSLGGTDTQYF. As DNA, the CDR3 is TGTGCCAGCAGCTTAGGTGGCACAGATACGCAGTATTTT.

The CDR3, as DNA: TGTGCCAGCAGCCGGGAGGGGGTAGCAGATACGCAGTATTTT. This gives the protein CASSREGVADTQYF. The genes are TRBV5-4 and TRBJ2-3; 8 bases fit TRBD2. Germline lookup yields CDR1 SGHNT and CDR2 YYREEE (reference sequence). V shed 4 bases, J shed 4 bases, and the junction held 5 bases outside the gene matches. The CDR3 contains 14 residues. Complete variable domain (other parts from reference TRBV5-4 and TRBJ2-3): ETGVTQSPTHLIKTRGQQVTLRCSSQSGHNTVSWYQQALGQGPQFIFQYYREEENGRGNFPPRFSGLQFPNYSSELNVNALELDDSALYLCASSREGVADTQYFGPGTRLTVL.

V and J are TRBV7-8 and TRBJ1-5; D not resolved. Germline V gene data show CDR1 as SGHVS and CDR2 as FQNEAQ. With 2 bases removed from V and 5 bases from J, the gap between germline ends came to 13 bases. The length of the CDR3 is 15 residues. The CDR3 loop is CASSLPRTLDQPQHF. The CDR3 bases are TGTGCCAGCAGCTTACCCAGGACCTTAGATCAGCCCCAGCATTTT.

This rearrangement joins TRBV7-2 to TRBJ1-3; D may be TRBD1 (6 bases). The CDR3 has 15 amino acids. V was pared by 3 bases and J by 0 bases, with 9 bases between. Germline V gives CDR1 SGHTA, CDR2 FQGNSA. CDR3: CASSFEGDSGNTIYF. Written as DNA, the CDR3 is TGTGCCAGCAGCTTTGAGGGGGACTCTGGAAACACCATATATTTT.